These 32 T cell receptor beta chains came from one sample sequenced in a study of control samples from healthy donors and cancer patients. Measured with immunoSEQ multiplex PCR; TCRdb has only the in-frame clones, and not every one. The sample includes some 140,000 clones, 80% to 90% of them seen just once. The sample was blood. All receptors derive from a woman younger than 45 in good health.

The gene calls are TRBV9 and TRBJ1-2; D call uncertain. The CDR3 consists of 11 residues. Trimming cost V 4 bases and J 8 bases, with 9 bases left between them. Germline CDR1 and CDR2: SGDLS and YYNGEE. CDR3 residues: CASSPLVGYTF. The CDR3 DNA sequence: TGTGCCAGCAGCCCCCTGGTGGGCTACACCTTC.

The V and J genes are TRBV11-2 and TRBJ2-5; either TRBD1 or TRBD2 may supply D (5 bases each). The germline V and J ends were trimmed by 7 bases and 5 bases, with 26 bases remaining between them. The CDR3 is 17 amino acids. Germline loops: CDR1 SGHAT, CDR2 FQNNGV. Here the CDR3 reads CASILSGTSRGHETQYF. For the CDR3, the DNA is TGTGCCAGCATTCTAAGCGGAACCTCGAGGGGTCACGAGACCCAGTACTTC.

This sequence joins TRBV10-1 and TRBJ2-2; TRBD2 matches at 10 bases. The germline V gene has CDR1 WNHNN and CDR2 SYGVQD (reference sequence). This CDR3 contains 17 residues. Trimming cost V 4 bases and J 2 bases; bases outside gene matches: 7. This chain's CDR3 is CASSGPSGGPNTGELFF. The CDR3 nucleotides read TGCGCCAGCAGTGGTCCTAGCGGGGGTCCCAACACCGGGGAGCTGTTTTTT.

This chain uses TRBV19 with TRBJ2-1; TRBD2 agrees at 10 bases. Germline-derived CDR1 and CDR2 are LNHDA and SQIVND (reference sequence). This CDR3 has 16 residues. The junction had 10 bases not matched to a gene; V was cut back by 3 bases and J by 8 bases. The CDR3 region is CASSIRLAGDPHEQFF. CDR3 nucleotides: TGTGCCAGTAGTATTCGCCTAGCGGGAGATCCCCATGAGCAGTTCTTC.

V and J are TRBV5-1 and TRBJ2-5; 9 bases match TRBD1. Germline V lookup: CDR1 SGHRS, CDR2 YFSETQ. The CDR3 has 14 amino acids. V gave up 7 bases and J gave up 5 bases; unmatched junction bases: 9. CDR3 region: CASLGQGGQETQYF. CDR3 DNA: TGCGCCAGCTTGGGACAGGGTGGTCAGGAGACCCAGTACTTC.

Only one count was recorded for this clone. The genes are TRBV6-1 and TRBJ2-1, with 10 bases matching TRBD2. Germline V gives CDR1 MNHNS, CDR2 SASEGT. V was pared by 1 base and J by 6 bases, with 3 bases of the junction left unmatched. The CDR3 contains 15 residues. CDR3 loop: CASSEELAGGNEQFF. CDR3 coding DNA: TGTGCCAGCAGTGAAGAGTTAGCGGGAGGCAATGAGCAGTTCTTC.

V usage is TRBV5-5 and J usage is TRBJ2-7; perhaps TRBD2 as D (6 bases). CDR1 is SGHKS and CDR2 is YYEKEE in the germline V gene (reference sequence). The length of the CDR3 is 15 residues. V was pared by 0 bases and J by 2 bases, with 12 bases between. CDR3 loop: CASSLGEASPYEQYF. CDR3 DNA: TGTGCCAGCAGCTTGGGGGAGGCGTCCCCCTACGAGCAGTACTTC.

CDR3 DNA sequence: TGTGCCAGCACCCGGACAGGGGGGGATTCACCCCTCCACTTT. Translation: CASTRTGGDSPLHF. The gene calls are TRBV25-1 and TRBJ1-6; 10 nucleotides line up with TRBD1. The CDR3 has 14 residues. From germline, CDR1 is MGHDK and CDR2 SYGVNS. The V segment lost 7 bases and the J segment 8 bases; nucleotides outside the gene matches: 5.

The count of this clone is one. The gene calls are TRBV5-1 and TRBJ2-2; the match to TRBD2 covers 15 bases. The CDR3 sequence is 18 residues long. Losses at the gene ends were 4 bases for V and 5 bases for J; bases not matched to a gene: 9. CDR1 and CDR2 (germline): SGHRS, YFSETQ. CDR3 sequence (DNA): TGCGCCAGCAGCCCAATGGGACTAGCGGGAGGTCTAACCGGGGAGCTGTTTTTT. It translates to CASSPMGLAGGLTGELFF.

This clone showed up just once. V gene TRBV28 combines with J gene TRBJ2-2; 8 positions match TRBD2. Per germline, CDR1 MDHEN and CDR2 SYDVKM. The V and J ends lost 5 bases and 4 bases, in that order; junction bases with no gene match: 9. CDR3 length: 16 amino acids. The CDR3 sequence is CASSPPLAGPTGELFF. DNA for the CDR3: TGTGCCAGCAGTCCACCCTTAGCGGGACCCACCGGGGAGCTGTTTTTT.

The chain has TRBV28 and TRBJ2-7, with 11 bases aligning to TRBD1. V was pared by 6 bases and J by 3 bases, with 7 bases of the junction left unmatched. The CDR3 has 15 amino acids. The germline V gene encodes CDR1 MDHEN and CDR2 SYDVKM. CDR3 loop: CASSRRGTGGYEQYF. CDR3 coding DNA: TGTGCCAGCAGCCGACGGGGGACAGGGGGCTACGAGCAGTACTTC.

V is TRBV7-2 and J is TRBJ2-3; D not resolved. Germline V gene data show CDR1 as SGHTA and CDR2 as FQGNSA. The CDR3 extends over 14 amino acids. The V end was cut by 2 bases, the J end by 6 bases, with 12 bases between. CDR3: CASSLLPGIDTQYF. The CDR3 region has the DNA TGTGCCAGCAGCTTATTGCCCGGTATCGATACGCAGTATTTT.

The rearrangement joins TRBV10-2 to TRBJ2-4; D possibly corresponds to TRBD2 (6 bases). This CDR3 has 15 amino acids. Trimming left V 5 bases short and J 0 bases short, with 11 bases between. CDR1 WSHSY and CDR2 SAAADI come from the germline V gene. CDR3 in DNA: TGCGCCAGCAGTCGGGACTTACTAGCCAAAAACATTCAGTACTTC. This encodes CASSRDLLAKNIQYF.

The V and J genes are TRBV2 and TRBJ2-5, with D unresolved. Trimming removed 7 bases at V and 1 base at J, with 10 bases between. This CDR3 region has 13 residues. The germline V gene has CDR1 SNHLY and CDR2 FYNNEI. DNA for the CDR3: TGTGCCAGCAAGGTCAGGCGCCAAGAGACCCAGTACTTC. It is translated as CASKVRRQETQYF. Variable domain in full (rest from reference TRBV2 and TRBJ2-5): EPEVTQTPSHQVTQMGQEVILRCVPISNHLYFYWYRQILGQKVEFLVSFYNNEISEKSEIFDDQFSVERPDGSNFTLKIRSTKLEDSAMYFCASKVRRQETQYFGPGTRLLVL.

The chain links TRBV5-4 to TRBJ2-5; 9 nucleotides line up with TRBD1. Germline V gene lookup returns CDR1 SGHNT and CDR2 YYREEE (reference sequence). The length of the CDR3 is 14 residues. The J segment lost 5 bases and the V segment lost 5 bases, leaving 7 bases of the junction unmatched. The CDR3 nucleotides are TGTGCCAGCAGGCGGGACAGGGTTGCGGAGACCCAGTACTTC. This gives the protein CASRRDRVAETQYF.

The chain carries TRBV11-2 and TRBJ2-7; D not resolved. Looked up from germline, CDR1 is SGHAT and CDR2 is FQNNGV. Between the trimmed V and J ends, which lost 4 bases and 2 bases, there was a span of 0 bases. The CDR3 sequence is 10 residues long. The CDR3 sequence is CASSSYEQYF. CDR3 bases: TGTGCCAGCAGCTCCTACGAGCAGTACTTC.

This clone was recorded only once. The chain uses TRBV3-1 (or the pseudogene TRBV3-2) and TRBJ2-5; TRBD1 agrees at 7 bases. The germline CDR1 and CDR2 sequences are LGHDT and YNNKEL (reference sequence). The CDR3 totals 14 residues. V was clipped by 2 bases and J by 7 bases; unmatched bases: 7. CDR3 nucleotides: TGTGCCAGCAGCCAAATCGACAGGGAAGGGACCCAGTACTTC. Encoded protein: CASSQIDREGTQYF.

The gene calls are TRBV6-1 and TRBJ1-2; D is possibly TRBD1 (6 bases). This CDR3 spans 15 amino acids. CDR1 and CDR2 (germline): MNHNS, SASEGT. V lost 0 bases and J lost 2, with 10 bases in between. The DNA for the CDR3 is TGTGCCAGCAGTGAAGCAGGGACAACCAACTATGGCTACACCTTC. Protein product: CASSEAGTTNYGYTF.

The chain couples TRBV24-1 to TRBJ1-5, with D possibly matching TRBD1 (5 bases). This CDR3 region has 14 residues. Germline CDR1 and CDR2: KGHDR and SFDVKD. V lost 3 bases and J lost 3, with 8 bases in between. CDR3 DNA sequence: TGTGCCACCAGTGATCCAGGGACCAATCAGCCCCAGCATTTT. It codes for CATSDPGTNQPQHF.

The chain links TRBV6-6 to TRBJ2-2; D unclear. V lost 7 bases, J lost 3 bases, and 6 bases lay in between. Germline lookup yields CDR1 MNHNY and CDR2 SVGAGI (reference sequence). The CDR3 spans 12 residues. The CDR3 loop reads CASTKYTGELFF. CDR3 coding DNA: TGTGCCAGCACTAAGTACACCGGGGAGCTGTTTTTT.

The chain couples TRBV11-3 to TRBJ1-5; weak D call: TRBD1 (6 bases). V gave up 7 bases and J gave up 3 bases, with 13 bases separating them. The CDR3 contains 14 residues. Germline-derived CDR1 and CDR2 are SGHNT and YENEEA. Here the CDR3 DNA reads TGTGCCAGCACCCAAGGACAGTCCAATCAGCCCCAGCATTTT. This codes for CASTQGQSNQPQHF.

This clone occurred a few times. The chain employs TRBV10-3 and TRBJ2-3; TRBD2 aligns across 10 bases. CDR3 length: 17 amino acids. The V gene's germline CDR1 is ENHRY and CDR2 SYGVKD. V lost 6 bases to trimming and J lost 1 base; unmatched junction nucleotides: 10. The CDR3 here is CAISPSLAGVGTDTQYF. The CDR3 coding sequence is TGTGCCATCAGCCCTTCTCTAGCGGGAGTGGGCACAGATACGCAGTATTTT.

The V call is TRBV5-1, the J call TRBJ2-2; the D gene is possibly TRBD2 (5 bases). The V and J ends lost 5 bases and 2 bases respectively, with 25 bases between them. The CDR3 contains 19 residues. CDR1 SGHRS and CDR2 YFSETQ come from the germline V gene. The CDR3 DNA reads TGCGCCAGCAGTCATAGGACGGGGAACTATCAACTCAACACCGGGGAGCTGTTTTTT. Translation: CASSHRTGNYQLNTGELFF. Supplemented by reference TRBV5-1 and TRBJ2-2, the full variable domain reads KAGVTQTPRYLIKTRGQQVTLSCSPISGHRSVSWYQQTPGQGLQFLFEYFSETQRNKGNFPGRFSGRQFSNSRSEMNVSTLELGDSALYLCASSHRTGNYQLNTGELFFGEGSRLTVL.

The genes are TRBV10-2 and TRBJ2-1; the match to TRBD2 covers 11 bases. This CDR3 has 13 residues. V was clipped by 6 bases and J by 6 bases; unmatched bases: 1. Germline V lookup: CDR1 WSHSY, CDR2 SAAADI. In DNA form, the CDR3 reads TGCGCCAGCAGCGGACTAGCGGGCAATGAGCAGTTCTTC. Translating gives CASSGLAGNEQFF.

V is TRBV6-1 and J is TRBJ1-2; a possible D gene is TRBD1 (5 bases). In germline, CDR1 is MNHNS, CDR2 SASEGT. The CDR3 has 14 residues. V lost 2 bases, J lost 7 bases, and 14 bases lay in between. The CDR3 loop reads CASSEFRGPRGYTF. As DNA, the CDR3 is TGTGCCAGCAGTGAATTCCGGGGCCCCCGTGGCTACACCTTC.

The V and J genes are TRBV5-6 and TRBJ1-5; D remains unclear. In germline, CDR1 is SGHDT, CDR2 YYEEEE. The CDR3 extends over 14 amino acids. V was clipped by 1 base and J by 7 bases, with 12 bases between them. The CDR3 is CASSLFGVSQPQHF. The CDR3 DNA sequence: TGTGCCAGCAGCTTGTTTGGGGTAAGCCAGCCCCAGCATTTT.

This sequence joins TRBV5-1 and TRBJ1-2, with 9 bases lining up with TRBD1. There are 13 residues in the CDR3. After removal of 4 bases from V and 4 bases from J, the junction contained 2 bases not matched to a gene. Germline loops: CDR1 SGHRS, CDR2 YFSETQ. The CDR3 region has the DNA TGCGCCAGCAGCCCGACAGGGGGCTATGGCTACACCTTC. It is translated as CASSPTGGYGYTF.

This clone was seen only once. The chain uses TRBV30 and TRBJ2-3; maybe TRBD2 (5 bases). V lost 0 bases and J 7 bases, leaving 20 bases between the germline ends. Germline V gene data show CDR1 as GTSNPN and CDR2 as SVGIG (reference sequence). This CDR3 is built from 16 residues. The CDR3 region is CAWSVEAGRPLNTQYF. In DNA, the CDR3 is TGTGCCTGGAGTGTGGAGGCAGGACGCCCTTTAAATACGCAGTATTTT.

This sequence joins TRBV2 and TRBJ2-7; 11 bases fit TRBD1. CDR3 length: 17 amino acids. V was pared by 7 bases and J by 2 bases, with 13 bases of the junction left unmatched. CDR1 is SNHLY and CDR2 is FYNNEI in the germline V gene. The CDR3 region is CASTRDRGKVGAYEQYF. DNA for the CDR3: TGTGCCAGCACGCGGGACAGGGGGAAAGTCGGGGCCTACGAGCAGTACTTC.

The V and J genes are TRBV20-1 and TRBJ2-1; TRBD2 is a possible D gene (6 bases). Deletions cut 5 bases from V and 9 bases from J, with 11 bases between. The CDR3 length is 11 residues. Germline V CDR1 and CDR2: DFQATT, SNEGSKA (reference sequence). The CDR3, as DNA: TGCAGTGCTGCTGTAGCGGTTGAGCAGTTCTTC. Translation: CSAAVAVEQFF.

J is TRBJ2-7 and V is TRBV18; D gene ambiguous. Germline values: CDR1 KGHSH, CDR2 LQKENI. CDR3 length: 13 residues. V was shortened by 2 bases and J by 7 bases, with 12 bases between the two germline ends. The DNA of the CDR3 is TGTGCCAGCTCACCAAAGGAGAAAACGGAGCAGTACTTC. It codes for CASSPKEKTEQYF.

The rearrangement uses TRBV28 and TRBJ2-7; D unresolved. The V gene lost 5 bases and the J gene lost 3 bases, with 5 bases spanning the gap. Germline CDR1 is MDHEN and CDR2 is SYDVKM. The CDR3 totals 11 residues. CDR3 bases: TGTGCCAGCAGTCTTCTCTACGAGCAGTACTTC. Its translation is CASSLLYEQYF.